These T cell receptor beta chains were read from a single sample in a study of cytomegalovirus exposure and HLA in healthy donors. Assay used: immunoSEQ multiplex PCR; TCRdb lists only in-frame clones, some missing. Here the sample spans 85,000 to 100,000 clones, more than 75% being singletons. Sequencing input: PBMCs. All receptors come from a human donor in good health. The CDR3 runs from the conserved cysteine through the conserved F or W. Each record gives: clone size, J gene, V gene, D gene, CDR3 protein, CDR3 DNA. The D gene is left open where the match is weak. A row's size may be missing; if present it is once, few, many or a size class.

>NA|TRBJ1-4|TRBV29-1|NA
CSVEGSGLGEKLFF
TGCAGCGTTGAAGGTTCAGGGCTTGGAGAAAAACTGTTTTTT
>NA|TRBJ2-1|TRBV6-5|NA
CASRPDRDNEQFF
TGTGCCAGCAGGCCAGACAGAGACAATGAGCAGTTCTTC
>NA|TRBJ2-3|TRBV6-5|TRBD2
CASSLGRRERADTQYF
TGTGCCAGCAGTTTGGGGAGGCGGGAGAGGGCAGATACGCAGTATTTT
>NA|TRBJ2-3|TRBV4-1|TRBD2
CASSQTGLPTDTQYF
TGCGCCAGCAGCCAAACGGGACTACCCACAGATACGCAGTATTTT
>NA|TRBJ1-1|TRBV6-4|NA
CASSDPWSTEAFF
TGTGCCAGCAGTGACCCCTGGAGCACTGAAGCTTTCTTT
>NA|TRBJ1-1|TRBV10-3|TRBD1
CAISATTGTNTEAFF
TGTGCCATCAGTGCAACGACAGGGACGAACACTGAAGCTTTCTTT
>NA|TRBJ1-1|TRBV29-1|NA
CSVVLFTEAFF
TGCAGCGTTGTCCTCTTTACTGAAGCTTTCTTT
>NA|TRBJ2-2|TRBV19|TRBD2
CASGTPGGTGELFF
TGTGCCAGTGGGACTCCGGGGGGAACCGGGGAGCTGTTTTTT
>NA|TRBJ1-4|TRBV7-2|TRBD1
CASSATGEKLFF
TGTGCCAGCAGCGCGACAGGGGAAAAACTGTTTTTT
>NA|TRBJ2-2|TRBV10-3|TRBD1
CAISQGGQGGTGELFF
TGTGCCATCAGTCAAGGAGGACAGGGCGGGACCGGGGAGCTGTTTTTT
>NA|TRBJ2-7|TRBV4-2|NA
CASSQVGGTPYEQYF
TGTGCCAGCAGCCAAGTAGGAGGGACTCCCTACGAGCAGTACTTC
>NA|TRBJ1-1|TRBV2|NA
CASSVGQGTEAFF
TGTGCCAGCAGTGTGGGTCAGGGAACTGAAGCTTTCTTT
>NA|TRBJ1-1|TRBV7-9|NA
CASSLNDGSDEAFF
TGTGCCAGCAGCTTAAATGACGGGTCCGATGAAGCTTTCTTT
>few|TRBJ2-7|TRBV19|NA
CASSYRSAGSYEQYF
TGTGCCAGTAGTTACAGGAGCGCTGGCTCCTACGAGCAGTACTTC
>NA|TRBJ2-7|TRBV5-4|TRBD2
CASSLGSGTTYEQYF
TGTGCCAGCAGCTTGGGTAGCGGGACAACCTACGAGCAGTACTTC
>NA|TRBJ2-5|TRBV21-1|NA
CASSFSQGRGETQYF
TGTGCCAGCAGCTTTAGTCAGGGTCGGGGGGAGACCCAGTACTTC
>NA|TRBJ2-7|TRBV19|NA
CASSIDRGGYEQYF
TGTGCCAGTAGTATAGATCGTGGCGGCTACGAGCAGTACTTC
>NA|TRBJ2-2|TRBV5-1|NA
CASSLAVQNTGELFF
TGCGCCAGCAGCTTGGCCGTACAAAACACCGGGGAGCTGTTTTTT
>NA|TRBJ2-7|TRBV11-2|NA
CASSLLYEQYF
TGTGCCAGCAGCCTCCTTTACGAGCAGTACTTC
>NA|TRBJ2-1|TRBV6-1|NA
CASSVGGWINEQFF
TGTGCCAGCAGTGTAGGGGGTTGGATCAATGAGCAGTTCTTC
>NA|TRBJ2-3|TRBV6-5|TRBD2
CAGSYAAGGLVDTQYF
TGTGCCGGCAGTTACGCGGCGGGGGGGCTGGTAGATACGCAGTATTTT
>NA|TRBJ2-7|TRBV5-6|TRBD2
CASSFDGTSGRAEQYF
TGTGCCAGCAGCTTCGACGGGACTAGCGGGAGGGCCGAGCAGTACTTC
>NA|TRBJ2-1|TRBV5-6|NA
CASSLGALQANEQFF
TGTGCCAGCAGCTTGGGGGCCTTGCAGGCCAATGAGCAGTTCTTC
>NA|TRBJ2-5|TRBV11-2|NA
CASRGLRGAGETQYF
TGTGCCAGCAGGGGACTCCGGGGGGCAGGGGAGACCCAGTACTTC
>NA|TRBJ2-5|TRBV4-1|NA
CASSHNPGEQETQYF
TGCGCCAGCAGCCACAACCCGGGGGAGCAAGAGACCCAGTACTTC
>once|TRBJ2-5|TRBV5-1|TRBD2
CASSSGLAGGMETQYF
TGCGCCAGCAGCTCCGGACTAGCGGGAGGTATGGAGACCCAGTACTTC
>NA|TRBJ1-2|TRBV19|NA
CASSGLRRGYTF
TGTGCCAGTAGCGGCCTCCGGAGGGGCTACACCTTC
>NA|TRBJ2-1|TRBV4-3|TRBD2
CASSQGASGRYNEQFF
TGCGCCAGCAGCCAAGGGGCTAGCGGGCGATACAATGAGCAGTTCTTC
>few|TRBJ2-3|TRBV30|NA
CAWIKRVGRTDTQYF
TGTGCCTGGATAAAGCGGGTGGGGCGCACAGATACGCAGTATTTT
>once|TRBJ1-4|TRBV7-9|TRBD1
CASSPFGTGRFNEKLFF
TGTGCCAGCAGCCCCTTCGGGACAGGGCGTTTTAATGAAAAACTGTTTTTT
>NA|TRBJ2-6|TRBV7-9|TRBD2
CASSSILAGGAAGANVLTF
TGTGCCAGCAGCTCGATACTAGCGGGAGGGGCGGCTGGGGCCAACGTCCTGACTTTC
>once|TRBJ1-2|TRBV25-1|TRBD1
CASSESRDLGQVGYTF
TGTGCCAGCAGTGAATCTAGGGACCTAGGACAGGTTGGCTACACCTTC
>NA|TRBJ2-7|TRBV5-1|NA
CASSITLAGTISYEQYF
TGCGCCAGCAGCATTACATTGGCGGGGACCATCTCCTACGAGCAGTACTTC
>few|TRBJ1-1|TRBV19|NA
CASSRQENTEAFF
TGTGCCAGTAGTCGGCAGGAGAACACTGAAGCTTTCTTT
>NA|TRBJ2-5|TRBV6-5|NA
CASSYSTMQETQYF
TGTGCCAGCAGTTACTCGACTATGCAAGAGACCCAGTACTTC
>NA|TRBJ1-1|TRBV5-1|NA
CASSLAGRENEAFF
TGCGCCAGCAGCTTGGCCGGGAGGGAGAATGAAGCTTTCTTT
>NA|TRBJ1-5|TRBV12-5|NA
CASGFREDQPQHF
TGTGCTAGTGGTTTCCGGGAGGATCAGCCCCAGCATTTT
>NA|TRBJ2-7|TRBV13|TRBD2
CASSSWGLAGGSYEQYF
TGTGCCAGCAGCTCCTGGGGCCTAGCGGGAGGCTCCTACGAGCAGTACTTC
>once|TRBJ1-1|TRBV2|NA
CASRLGGNTEAFF
TGTGCCAGCAGGCTTGGGGGGAATACTGAAGCTTTCTTT
>NA|TRBJ1-1|TRBV19|NA
CASSIASLLNTEAFF
TGTGCCAGTAGTATAGCTAGCCTTTTGAACACTGAAGCTTTCTTT
>NA|TRBJ2-1|TRBV7-6|TRBD2
CASSPGTSGGSYNEQFF
TGTGCCAGCAGCCCTGGGACTAGCGGGGGCTCCTACAATGAGCAGTTCTTC
>NA|TRBJ2-7|TRBV7-6|NA
CASSLEWGGVYEQYF
TGTGCCAGCAGCTTAGAATGGGGCGGGGTCTACGAGCAGTACTTC
>once|TRBJ1-1|TRBV4-2|NA
CASSPQRLLNTEAFF
TGTGCCAGCAGCCCTCAGAGGTTACTGAACACTGAAGCTTTCTTT
>NA|TRBJ2-7|TRBV12-5|TRBD1
CASGHAGTGVYEQYF
TGTGCTAGTGGGCACGCCGGGACAGGGGTCTACGAGCAGTACTTC
>NA|TRBJ2-1|TRBV5-1|NA
CASSSGLYEQFF
TGCGCCAGCAGCTCGGGACTCTATGAGCAGTTCTTC